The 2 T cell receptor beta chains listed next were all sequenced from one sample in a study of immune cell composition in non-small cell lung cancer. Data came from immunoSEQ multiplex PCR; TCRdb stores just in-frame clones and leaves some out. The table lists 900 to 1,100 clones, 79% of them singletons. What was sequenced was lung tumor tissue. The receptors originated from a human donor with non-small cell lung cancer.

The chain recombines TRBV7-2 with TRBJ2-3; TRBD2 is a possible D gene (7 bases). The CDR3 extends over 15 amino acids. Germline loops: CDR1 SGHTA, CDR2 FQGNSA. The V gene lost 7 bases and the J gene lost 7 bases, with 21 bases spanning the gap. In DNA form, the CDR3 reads TGTGCCAGCACCCCAATTGGGGGGGCCGGGCATACGCAGTATTTT. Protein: CASTPIGGAGHTQYF.

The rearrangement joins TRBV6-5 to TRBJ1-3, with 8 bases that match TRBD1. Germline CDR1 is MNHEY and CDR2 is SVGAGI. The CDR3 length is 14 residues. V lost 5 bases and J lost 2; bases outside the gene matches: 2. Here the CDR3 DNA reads TGTGCCAGCAGTCCACAGGGGGCTGGAAACACCATATATTTT. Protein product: CASSPQGAGNTIYF.